This T cell receptor (beta chain) was captured by sequencing in a study of cytomegalovirus exposure and HLA in healthy donors (dated by TCRdb to between 2016 and 2019). In terms of the full investigation: According to an earlier analysis of 587 of the donors, about 179 million T cells yielded 95 million to 140 million unique TCR beta sequences and roughly 280 Gb of sequence data. An early release that covered 500 to 800 HLA-typed donors contained 300 to 350 gigabases of sequencing data and some 87 million unique TCR sequences. The genetic ancestry cluster associated with self-reported Caucasian donors included approximately 85% of the approximately 430 genotyped donors. The study was designed to test whether signatures of past pathogen exposure could be identified by cataloging public T cell receptors. The study profiled the T cell repertoires of around 700 subjects by immunosequencing and related them to cytomegalovirus serostatus. In addition to the first cohort of around 670 subjects, a separate validation cohort of 120 different subjects was used. High-throughput TCR immunosequencing, statistical association of individual TCRs with disease status, and machine learning were combined to predict cytomegalovirus infection status. To study patterns of TCR occurrence, a later analysis re-analyzed previously published TCR beta repertoires from around 670 donors and added high-resolution HLA genotyping. Rather than using new phenotypic data, the later analysis identified candidate immune exposures from TCR beta sequences and from how often those sequences occurred across donors. An earlier analysis of around 540 of the donors applied high-throughput TCR beta sequencing to assess whether each TCR beta V gene segment acted as functional or pseudogenic. Alongside the repertoire data, information on donor age, sex, ethnicity and CMV serostatus was compiled. A later genetic analysis took genome-wide SNP genotypes for about 55% of the 666 donors and used that subset as a discovery cohort. All discovery cohort repertoires had been generated on a single sequencing platform. Class I and class II HLA loci were covered by the typing at four-digit resolution. Typing coverage differed by locus: A, B, C, DRB1 and DQB1 were typed in about 620-640 donors, DQA1 in 522, DPA1 in around 610, and DPB1 in 450 to 480. Several DR-DQ haplotypes were handled as single units for association and clustering because linkage in the cohort was strong. On average, around 230,000 unique TCR beta nucleotide sequences were sequenced per donor among a few hundred genotyped donors of the cohort, with roughly 18% of those sequences being non-productive. The full study reports these points: A total of 150 to 200 TCR beta chains were listed by the study as associated with cytomegalovirus. Because counts were too low, around 17 rarely observed V segments, including chromosome 9 orphons, were left out of the earlier analysis of several hundred of the donors. Across donors, most TCR sequences were observed very rarely, whereas some public TCRs were present in many individuals. The authors suggested that the approach could potentially be generalized to other disease states and immunological phenotypes. An earlier analysis of some 560 of the donors showed that most TCR beta V segments appeared in productive rearrangements either about 87% or about 30% of the time, which broadly matched IMGT annotations. A later analysis reported that several top co-occurrence clusters appeared linked to parvovirus B19, influenza, CMV and Epstein-Barr virus. The classifier was reported to diagnose cytomegalovirus status with high specificity and sensitivity in both the original cohort and the validation cohort. The cohort was sequenced for TCR beta chains only, and without alpha or paired-chain data the features that could be detected were limited. Strong co-occurrence of HLA alleles, especially DR and DQ, made assigning TCR associations to individual alleles difficult. A further reported finding was that TCR beta sequences accurately predicted the HLA-A and HLA-B alleles for most subjects in the first cohort. A cluster of highly shared sequence variants was judged likely to represent a technical artifact of the sequencing pipeline. Presence/absence analyses assumed roughly uniform sequencing depth across donors, an assumption that may not hold. Specific HLA alleles were associated with over 15,000 TCR beta sequences at a false discovery rate of 0.05 in a later analysis. A later analysis found that HLA-associated TCR beta chains were more clonally expanded and had lower generation probabilities than equally common non-associated chains. Some IMGT-functional V segments, including TRBV6-2 and TRBV6-3, could not be told apart with the 87-base-pair reads, so those segments were excluded. A later analysis found that TCR association rates varied across HLA loci, with DRB1 alleles showing the most associated TCRs and HLA-C alleles the fewest. Immune exposure information for the cohort was limited to CMV serostatus. Because some donors lacked HLA typing at each locus, the association tests relied only on the typed subset. Compared with the approximately 670-donor mean, donors in an Asian-associated ancestry cluster had fewer N-insertions in productive TCRs, according to a later genetic analysis. According to a later analysis, most CMV-associated TCR beta chains appeared to be HLA-restricted, and the HLA associations seemed to be driven largely by CMV exposure. Correlated functional status among segregating V segments might be attributable to linkage disequilibrium, but an unknown experimental factor could not be ruled out. In vitro tests confirmed that a few of the cytomegalovirus-associated TCR beta chains recognize cytomegalovirus antigens. In a later genetic analysis, a missense DCLRE1C variant was associated with V-gene and J-gene trimming of TCR beta chains, and the association was replicated in an independent cohort.

In total, roughly 670 healthy bone marrow donors made up the cohort. At the time of sampling, every cohort member was nominally healthy, though immune exposures that went unrecorded were likely present. The donor tested CMV seropositive and was one of the 289 seropositive cohort members. A peripheral blood sample was provided by each donor, and peripheral blood mononuclear cells were used for TCR beta sequencing. Genomic DNA was extracted from the blood cell samples with the Qiagen DNeasy Blood Extraction Kit. Library creation used the immunoSEQ multiplex PCR assay. For the multiplex PCR, a mixture combining 60 forward primers for TCR Vbeta segments and 13 reverse primers for TCR Jbeta segments was used. The CDR3 region of rearranged TCR beta genes was amplified from genomic DNA with a multiplex PCR assay. The amplified TCR beta libraries were sequenced on the Illumina HiSeq System as 87-base-pair reads. As for how the authors treated the data: A later analysis counted about 82 million unique TCR beta chains across the 666 repertoires, and around 9.9 million of these chains were shared by at least two donors. Raw reads were error-corrected and collapsed into unique sequences with a nearest-neighbor algorithm that merged closely related sequences to remove PCR and sequencing errors. CDR3 sequences were aligned to IMGT reference sequences to assign V, D and J gene segments. For a sequence to be retained, a match of at least six nucleotides to both a V gene segment and a J gene segment was required. A rearrangement counted as productive if the CDR3 had no stop codons and remained in frame with V and J, and every other rearrangement counted as non-productive. Following IMGT convention, CDR3 was defined as the stretch from the second conserved V-encoded cysteine up to the conserved J-encoded phenylalanine. In an earlier analysis of 550 to 650 of the donors, sequences lacking an unambiguous match to a single V gene segment were excluded. An earlier analysis of 550 to 650 of the donors classified V segments as functional when productive rearrangements were above 56.7% and as segregating when the standard deviation between donors was above 5%. A statistical classification framework was built for diagnosing cytomegalovirus status from the catalog of TCR beta chain sequences. A later analysis assigned V and J genes by comparing TCR nucleotide sequences with IMGT/GENE-DB human TR gene sequences. The TCRdist pipeline was used in a later analysis to assign CDR3 sequences and most-parsimonious VDJ recombination scenarios. A later analysis defined each TCR beta chain by its CDR3 amino acid sequence plus V-gene family, and excluded reads lacking a unique V-gene family. In a later analysis, approximately 640 highly shared, low-generation-probability nucleotide sequences were removed to address suspected cross-contamination and a sequencing artifact. For each public chain, a later analysis derived a clonal expansion index from normalized ranks of inferred template counts within each repertoire. A later analysis computed generation probabilities with a VDJ recombination model fitted to out-of-frame rearrangements, and checked the results against IGoR. In a later analysis, TCR-TCR, TCR-HLA and TCR-CMV co-occurrence was scored with hypergeometric tests, and a repertoire-size bias correction was applied to TCR pairs. To estimate false discovery rates, a later analysis permuted the HLA or CMV assignments 20 times. In a later analysis, co-occurring TCRs were grouped using DBSCAN, with TCRdist sequence similarity added in when clustering inside HLA-allele-positive subsets. Repertoires with fewer than 30,000 or more than 120,000 public chains, plus five repertoires with anomalous nucleotide sharing, were excluded from co-occurrence clustering. The source is immuneACCESS, and TCRdb retained only in-frame sequences with V and J called. Part of the clones is not carried over; for the studies checked, unresolved V genes explain less than half of this, and the remainder is unexplained. The V and J calls and clone size come from that table; D and trimming were worked out from the DNA. The sample table lists some 170,000 clones, roughly four fifths of them with a count of one. The top ten clones comprise roughly 4.5% of the sample.

The CDR3, cysteine through phenylalanine, is 14 amino acids long. Of all the DNA, just the CDR3 is kept, 42 bases in frame from base 1. Based on the germline V gene (reference sequence), the CDR1 and CDR2 sequences are GTSNPN and SVGIG. V is reduced by 0 bases and J by 3 bases, leaving a spacing of 8 bases between them. On this clone: Its target antigen remains unknown. Per-base quality was not reported, and no clone a single base away is much larger than it.

The clonotype originates from a woman between 18 and 29 years old in good health and CMV-seropositive. Material: PBMCs. The chain joins TRBV30 to TRBJ2-2; a tentative D call is TRBD2 (5 bases match). The sequenced DNA is TGTGCCTGGAGTGTCGGGAAAGACACCGGGGAGCTGTTTTTT. This codes for CAWSVGKDTGELFF.